The 6 T cell receptor beta chains reported below all come from one sample, sequenced in a study of blood T cell repertoires in COVID-19. Only in-frame clones appear in the TCRdb table, and some are missing; sequencing was by immunoSEQ multiplex PCR. Of around 140,000 clones in the sample, about 89% were seen once. The source material was peripheral blood. These receptors were obtained from a man aged 50-60 years with active COVID-19.

This chain links TRBV19 with TRBJ1-5; a possible D gene is TRBD1 (5 bases). Germline V gene data show CDR1 as LNHDA and CDR2 as SQIVND (reference sequence). V lost 5 bases to trimming and J lost 2 bases, with 13 bases between them. The CDR3 sequence is 15 residues long. In DNA, the CDR3 is TGTGCCAGTAGTCTTCAGGGATGGGGCAATCAGCCCCAGCATTTT. Amino acid sequence: CASSLQGWGNQPQHF.

J is TRBJ2-3 and V is TRBV5-4; TRBD2 agrees at 7 bases. The junction had 12 bases not matched to a gene; V was cut back by 3 bases and J by 2 bases. Germline CDR1 reads SGHNT; CDR2 reads YYREEE (reference sequence). CDR3 length: 17 amino acids. The chain's CDR3 is CASSYKRGAFNTDTQYF. In DNA form, the CDR3 reads TGTGCCAGCAGCTACAAGCGGGGCGCCTTTAACACAGATACGCAGTATTTT.

The rearrangement joins TRBV5-1 to TRBJ1-1, with 8 bases aligning to TRBD1. The CDR3 length is 15 residues. V was pared by 4 bases and J by 1 base, with 6 bases of the junction left unmatched. CDR1 is SGHRS, CDR2 YFSETQ, per germline. The CDR3 DNA reads TGCGCCAGCAGCCCAGAGGGACAGGCGAACACTGAAGCTTTCTTT. This encodes CASSPEGQANTEAFF.

The rearrangement uses TRBV6-2 or TRBV6-3 and TRBJ2-1; 8 bases are a match to TRBD1. The CDR3 covers 16 residues. Germline-derived CDR1 and CDR2 are MNHEY and SVGEGT. V was pared by 4 bases and J by 7 bases, with 12 bases of the junction left unmatched. CDR3 amino acids: CASSFSLGQVGNEQFF. The CDR3 coding sequence is TGTGCCAGCAGTTTCTCCCTGGGACAGGTGGGGAATGAGCAGTTCTTC.

The V gene is TRBV18, the J gene TRBJ2-7; D gene uncertain. V lost 4 bases to trimming and J lost 0 bases, with 10 bases between them. CDR1 KGHSH and CDR2 LQKENI come from the germline V gene. The CDR3 has 14 residues. CDR3 region: CASSLDFSSYEQYF. The CDR3 nucleotides are TGTGCCAGCTCACTTGACTTTAGCTCCTACGAGCAGTACTTC.

This rearrangement joins TRBV27 to TRBJ1-1; D possibly corresponds to TRBD1 (6 bases). Trimming took 3 bases from V and 6 from J, leaving 17 bases between them. There are 15 residues in the CDR3. The germline CDR1 and CDR2 sequences are MNHEY and SMNVEV (reference sequence). The CDR3 region has the DNA TGTGCCAGCAGTTTGGAGACAGGAGTTAGGTCTGAAGCTTTCTTT. This sequence encodes CASSLETGVRSEAFF.